The sequence of this TCR beta chain was determined in a study of control samples from healthy donors and cancer patients. The germline V gene encodes CDR1 LNHDA and CDR2 SQIVND (reference sequence). This CDR3 contains 12 residues. The V segment lost 6 bases and the J segment 8 bases; nucleotides outside the gene matches: 6. Profiled with immunoSEQ multiplex PCR; TCRdb holds only in-frame clones, not every one. This sample has some 74,000 clones, with over 90% found just once. This chain connects TRBV19 to TRBJ1-1, with 7 bases that match TRBD1. The receptor was isolated from a woman in her thirties in good health. Material: blood. The CDR3 loop is CASSPQGQEAFF. The CDR3 DNA reads TGTGCCAGTAGCCCACAGGGACAGGAAGCTTTCTTT.